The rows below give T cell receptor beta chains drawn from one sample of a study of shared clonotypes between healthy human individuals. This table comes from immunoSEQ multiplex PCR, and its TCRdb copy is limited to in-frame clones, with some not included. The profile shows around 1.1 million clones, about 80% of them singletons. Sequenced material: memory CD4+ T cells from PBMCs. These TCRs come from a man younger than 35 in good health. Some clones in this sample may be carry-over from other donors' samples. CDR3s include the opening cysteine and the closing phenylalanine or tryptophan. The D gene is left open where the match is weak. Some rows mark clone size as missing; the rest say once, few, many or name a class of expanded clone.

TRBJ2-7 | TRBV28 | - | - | TGTGCCAGCAGTTTAGTGGCCTTAGGGCTCTACGAGCAGTACTTC | CASSLVALGLYEQYF
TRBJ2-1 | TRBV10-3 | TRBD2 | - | TGTGCCATCAGGCCCACGCTAGCGGGAGGTACCTACAATGAGCAGTTCTTC | CAIRPTLAGGTYNEQFF
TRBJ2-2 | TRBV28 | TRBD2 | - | TGTGCCAGCAGGCTAGCGGGAGAGGGGACCGGGGAGCTGTTTTTT | CASRLAGEGTGELFF
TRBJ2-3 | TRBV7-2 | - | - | TGTGCCAGCAGCCCCTCTGGCCCAGATACGCAGTATTTT | CASSPSGPDTQYF
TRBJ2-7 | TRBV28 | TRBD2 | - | TGTGCCATCACGGGGGGAAATGGCTACGAGCAGTACTTC | CAITGGNGYEQYF
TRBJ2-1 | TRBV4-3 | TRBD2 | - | TGCGCCAGCAGCCAAGAGGGGACTACTTACAATGAGCAGTTCTTC | CASSQEGTTYNEQFF
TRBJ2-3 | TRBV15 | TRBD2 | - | TGTGCCACCAGCACAAGACTAGCGGGAGTGGATACGCAGTATTTT | CATSTRLAGVDTQYF
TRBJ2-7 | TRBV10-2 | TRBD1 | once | TGCGCCAGCAGGCCCTCCGGGACAGCCGACTACGAGCAGTACTTC | CASRPSGTADYEQYF
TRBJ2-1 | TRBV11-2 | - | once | TGTGCCAGCAGCAACTTGGGAGTCACCTATGAGCAGTTCTTC | CASSNLGVTYEQFF
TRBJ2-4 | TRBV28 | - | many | TGTGCCAGCACGACTGTAGCCAAAAACATTCAGTACTTC | CASTTVAKNIQYF
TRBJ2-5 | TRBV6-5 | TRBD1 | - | TGTGCCAGCAGTCTCTGGACAGGGAAGGAGACCCAGTACTTC | CASSLWTGKETQYF
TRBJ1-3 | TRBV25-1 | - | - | TGTGCCAGCAGTGAATGGGTGAAGGGAAACACCATATATTTT | CASSEWVKGNTIYF
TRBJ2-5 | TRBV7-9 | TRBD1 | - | TGTGCCAGCAGACGAAAAGGACAGGGGGAGAGCCAAGAGACCCAGTACTTC | CASRRKGQGESQETQYF
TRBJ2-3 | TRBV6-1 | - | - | TGTGCCAGCAGTGATGAGTTTACGCAGTATTTT | CASSDEFTQYF
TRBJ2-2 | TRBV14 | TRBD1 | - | TGTGCCAGCAGCCGCCGCCTAAGGACAGGGGAGACCGGGGAGCTGTTTTTT | CASSRRLRTGETGELFF
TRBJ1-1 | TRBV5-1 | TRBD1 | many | TGCGCCAGCAGCTTGGGGGACAGTTTGAACACTGAAGCTTTCTTT | CASSLGDSLNTEAFF
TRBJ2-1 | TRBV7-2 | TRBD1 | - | TGTGCCAGCAGCTCTGATGTCAGACAGGGGGACAATGAGCAGTTCTTC | CASSSDVRQGDNEQFF
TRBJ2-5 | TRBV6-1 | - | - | TGTGCCAGCACGATAGGGTCGGACCAAGAGACCCAGTACTTC | CASTIGSDQETQYF
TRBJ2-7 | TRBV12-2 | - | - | TGTGCAAGTCGCTTCGACAGGTACCATGGGATGGGAGAGCAGTACTTC | CASRFDRYHGMGEQYF
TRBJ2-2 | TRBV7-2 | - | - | TGTGCCAGCAGCTTAAGTCCCACGAACACCGGGGAGCTGTTTTTT | CASSLSPTNTGELFF
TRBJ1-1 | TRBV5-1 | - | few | TGCGCCAGCAGCTTGGACCGATTGAACACTGAAGCTTTCTTT | CASSLDRLNTEAFF
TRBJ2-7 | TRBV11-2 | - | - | TGTGCCAGCAGCGGGGAACGGAGATCCTACGAGCAGTACTTC | CASSGERRSYEQYF
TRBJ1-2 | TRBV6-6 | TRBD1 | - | TGTGCCAGCAGTTCTCTACAGGGGGCGTCGAAGGGCTACACCTTC | CASSSLQGASKGYTF
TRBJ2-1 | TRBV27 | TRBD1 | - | TGTGCCAGCAGTTTATTCGGTACAGGGGGCTTCAATGAGCAGTTCTTC | CASSLFGTGGFNEQFF
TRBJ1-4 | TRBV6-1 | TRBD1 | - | TGTGCCAGCAGTGTGGACAGGGAGGAAAAACTGTTTTTT | CASSVDREEKLFF
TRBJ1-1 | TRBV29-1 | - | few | - | CSVGPGWGMNTEAFF
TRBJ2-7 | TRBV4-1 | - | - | TGCGCCAGCAGCTTCGGGCGGTTCTCCTACGAGCAGTACTTC | CASSFGRFSYEQYF
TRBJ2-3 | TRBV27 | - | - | TGTGCCAGCAGTACCGGGTCGGCTACGCAGTATTTT | CASSTGSATQYF
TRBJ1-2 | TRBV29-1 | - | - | TGCAGCGTTGATAGGCCCGGCTATGGCTACACCTTC | CSVDRPGYGYTF
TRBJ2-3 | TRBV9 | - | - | TGTGCCAGCACCCCGCCGGGCACAGATACGCAGTATTTT | CASTPPGTDTQYF
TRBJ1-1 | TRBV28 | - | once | TGTGCCAGCAGGTACCCGGGGGGGATTGGTCGCACTGAAGCTTTCTTT | CASRYPGGIGRTEAFF
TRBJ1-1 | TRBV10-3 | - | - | TGTGCCACAGTACGGGGACCGAACACTGAAGCTTTCTTT | CATVRGPNTEAFF
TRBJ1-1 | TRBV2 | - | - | TGTGCCAGCAGTGCCACAGGATTATGGGACACTGAAGCTTTCTTT | CASSATGLWDTEAFF
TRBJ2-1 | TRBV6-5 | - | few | TGTGCCAGCAGACCTCGGAGGGTGGAGAACAATGAGCAGTTCTTC | CASRPRRVENNEQFF
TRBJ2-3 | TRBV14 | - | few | TGTGCCAGCAGGCTGGACTGGCGGGATACGCAGTATTTT | CASRLDWRDTQYF
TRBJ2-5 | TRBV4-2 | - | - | TGTGCCAGCAGCCAGGGGGCAGGGCCAGGAAAAGAGACCCAGTACTTC | CASSQGAGPGKETQYF
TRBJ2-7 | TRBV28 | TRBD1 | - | TGTGCCAGCAGCAAGACAGGGGGGACCTACGAGCAGTACTTC | CASSKTGGTYEQYF
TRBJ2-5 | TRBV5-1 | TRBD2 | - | TGCGCCAGCAGCTTTCCCCTAGCGGGAGAGCGAGAGACCCAGTACTTC | CASSFPLAGERETQYF
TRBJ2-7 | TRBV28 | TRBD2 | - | TGTGCCAGCAGTAACGGACTAGCGGGGTCCTACGAGCAGTACTTC | CASSNGLAGSYEQYF
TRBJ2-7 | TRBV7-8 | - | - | TGTGCCAGCAGCCCACTCGGGGGGCAAGTTTCCTACGAGCAGTACTTC | CASSPLGGQVSYEQYF
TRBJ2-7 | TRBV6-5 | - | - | TGTGCCAGCAGTTACTCGATAGGACAAAAATACGAGCAGTACTTC | CASSYSIGQKYEQYF
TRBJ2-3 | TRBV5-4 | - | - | TGTGCCAGCAGCTTGGGACCCGGTGGGGGCACAGATACGCAGTATTTT | CASSLGPGGGTDTQYF